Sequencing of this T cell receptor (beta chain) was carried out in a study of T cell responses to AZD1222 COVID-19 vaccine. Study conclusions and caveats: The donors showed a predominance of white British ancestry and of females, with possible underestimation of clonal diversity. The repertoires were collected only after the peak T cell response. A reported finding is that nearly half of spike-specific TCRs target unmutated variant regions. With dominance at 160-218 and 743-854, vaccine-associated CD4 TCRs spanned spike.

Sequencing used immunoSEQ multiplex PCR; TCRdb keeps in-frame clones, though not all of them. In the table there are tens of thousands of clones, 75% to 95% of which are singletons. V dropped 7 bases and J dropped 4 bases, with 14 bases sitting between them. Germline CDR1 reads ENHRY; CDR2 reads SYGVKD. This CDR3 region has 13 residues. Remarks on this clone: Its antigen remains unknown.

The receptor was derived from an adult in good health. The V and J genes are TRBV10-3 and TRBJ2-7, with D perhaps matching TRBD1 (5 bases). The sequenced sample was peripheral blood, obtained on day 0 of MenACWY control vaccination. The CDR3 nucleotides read TGTGCCATCACCCCAGGGCAGGGATACGAGCAGTACTTC. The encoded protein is CAITPGQGYEQYF.